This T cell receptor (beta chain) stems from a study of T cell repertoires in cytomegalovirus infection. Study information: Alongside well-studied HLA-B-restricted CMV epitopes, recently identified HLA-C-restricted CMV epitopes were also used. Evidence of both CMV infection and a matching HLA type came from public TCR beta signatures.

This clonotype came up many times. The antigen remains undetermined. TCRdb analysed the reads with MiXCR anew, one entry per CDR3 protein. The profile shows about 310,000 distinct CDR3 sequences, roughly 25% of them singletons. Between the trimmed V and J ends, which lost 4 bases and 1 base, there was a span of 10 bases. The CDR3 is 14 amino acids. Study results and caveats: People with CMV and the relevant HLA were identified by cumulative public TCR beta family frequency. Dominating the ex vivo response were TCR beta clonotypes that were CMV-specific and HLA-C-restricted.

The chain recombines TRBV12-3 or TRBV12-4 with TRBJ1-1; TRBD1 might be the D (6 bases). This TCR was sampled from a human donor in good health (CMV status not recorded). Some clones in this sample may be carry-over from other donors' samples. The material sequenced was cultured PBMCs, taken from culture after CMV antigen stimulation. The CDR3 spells CASSSTGRNTEAFF. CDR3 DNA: TGTGCCAGCAGTTCCACAGGGCGGAACACTGAAGCTTTCTTT.